These 28 T cell receptor beta chains were all obtained from the same sample, sequenced in a study of neoadjuvant anti-PD-1 for oral cavity cancer. Time point noted: after neoadjuvant nivolumab, at surgical resection. Clones were read by immunoSEQ multiplex PCR, and TCRdb kept only the in-frame ones, dropping some. The table has tens of thousands of clones, more than 35% seen once. This specimen was tumor tissue, taken after nivolumab (anti-PD-1) treatment. These receptors were obtained from a person aged 40 to 85 with oral cavity squamous cell carcinoma.

The chain joins TRBV29-1 to TRBJ2-7; tentative D call: TRBD1 (6 bases). The ends were cut back, 4 bases at V and 0 bases at J, with 16 bases in the middle. This CDR3 spans 15 amino acids. Germline CDR1 is SQVTM and CDR2 is ANQGSEA. The CDR3 sequence is CSVGGMGTHSYEQYF. The CDR3 DNA sequence: TGCAGCGTTGGGGGGATGGGGACACACTCCTACGAGCAGTACTTC.

V gene TRBV5-6 combines with J gene TRBJ1-2; D unclear. Trimming removed 1 base at V and 5 bases at J, with 6 bases between. The CDR3 totals 12 residues. Germline V gives CDR1 SGHDT, CDR2 YYEEEE. The CDR3 protein is CASSLRTYGYTF. The CDR3 nucleotides are TGTGCCAGCAGCTTGAGAACATATGGCTACACCTTC. Supplemented by reference TRBV5-6 and TRBJ1-2, the full variable domain reads DAGVTQSPTHLIKTRGQQVTLRCSPKSGHDTVSWYQQALGQGPQFIFQYYEEEERQRGNFPDRFSGHQFPNYSSELNVNALLLGDSALYLCASSLRTYGYTFGSGTRLTVV.

This clone was picked up many times. The J gene is TRBJ1-2, the V gene TRBV2, with 7 bases lining up with TRBD1. This CDR3 is 13 amino acids long. Trimming cost V 3 bases and J 10 bases; bases outside gene matches: 8. In germline, CDR1 is SNHLY, CDR2 FYNNEI. The CDR3 loop is CASSEHQDRYYTF. The CDR3 DNA follows: TGTGCCAGCAGTGAGCATCAGGACAGGTACTACACCTTC.

This clone was seen a handful of times. The CDR3 here is CASSLFRDGTYEQYF. CDR3 nucleotides: TGCGCCAGCAGCTTGTTCCGGGACGGAACCTACGAGCAGTACTTC. J is TRBJ2-7 and V is TRBV5-1, with D tentatively TRBD1 or TRBD2 (5 bases each). Trimming removed 1 base from V and 2 bases from J, with 13 bases in between. Germline CDR1 is SGHRS and CDR2 is YFSETQ. The CDR3 has 15 amino acids. Full variable domain (rest looked up from reference TRBV5-1 and TRBJ2-7): KAGVTQTPRYLIKTRGQQVTLSCSPISGHRSVSWYQQTPGQGLQFLFEYFSETQRNKGNFPGRFSGRQFSNSRSEMNVSTLELGDSALYLCASSLFRDGTYEQYFGPGTRLTVT.

This chain connects TRBV10-3 to TRBJ1-2, with TRBD1 matching 10 bases. The V and J ends lost 7 bases and 8 bases, in that order; junction bases with no gene match: 10. The CDR3 extends over 14 amino acids. In germline, CDR1 is ENHRY, CDR2 SYGVKD. The CDR3 protein is CAITSDRGRRGYTF. CDR3 DNA sequence: TGTGCCATCACCTCAGACAGGGGGCGACGGGGCTACACCTTC.

This clone was recorded only once. The V and J genes are TRBV7-9 and TRBJ1-5; no clear D gene. The CDR3 is made up of 15 amino acids. Trimming took off 1 base at V and 2 bases at J, with 9 bases between the two ends. Per germline, CDR1 SEHNR and CDR2 FQNEAQ (reference sequence). CDR3 sequence reads: CASSLGSSRNQPQHF. CDR3 DNA: TGTGCCAGCAGCTTAGGGTCCTCCCGCAATCAGCCCCAGCATTTT.

The chain is built from TRBV11-2 and TRBJ2-5; TRBD1 or TRBD2 may be the D gene (5 bases each). Germline lookup yields CDR1 SGHAT and CDR2 FQNNGV. V shed 1 base and J shed 4 bases, with 7 bases lying between them. The CDR3 loop spans 13 amino acids. As DNA, the CDR3 is TGTGCCAGCAGCTTAGTGAGGGGAGAGACCCAGTACTTC. Translating gives CASSLVRGETQYF.

This clone was seen a handful of times. The rearrangement uses TRBV28 and TRBJ2-7; D gene ambiguous. The CDR3 contains 11 residues. Between the trimmed V and J ends, which lost 4 bases and 6 bases, there was a span of 7 bases. Germline loops: CDR1 MDHEN, CDR2 SYDVKM. The CDR3 here is CASSSRSEQYF. The CDR3 region has the DNA TGTGCCAGCAGTTCCCGGTCCGAGCAGTACTTC. Full variable domain (missing parts from reference TRBV28 and TRBJ2-7): DVKVTQSSRYLVKRTGEKVFLECVQDMDHENMFWYRQDPGLGLRLIYFSYDVKMKEKGDIPEGYSVSREKKERFSLILESASTNQTSMYLCASSSRSEQYFGPGTRLTVT.

The chain joins TRBV28 to TRBJ2-3; 8 bases fit TRBD2. Trimming removed 2 bases from V and 9 bases from J; junction bases left unmatched: 10. Germline loops: CDR1 MDHEN, CDR2 SYDVKM. The CDR3 sequence is 15 residues long. The CDR3 loop reads CASSLGREAQITQYF. The CDR3 DNA reads as TGTGCCAGCAGTTTAGGGCGGGAGGCTCAGATAACGCAGTATTTT. Full variable domain (remainder filled in from reference TRBV28 and TRBJ2-3): DVKVTQSSRYLVKRTGEKVFLECVQDMDHENMFWYRQDPGLGLRLIYFSYDVKMKEKGDIPEGYSVSREKKERFSLILESASTNQTSMYLCASSLGREAQITQYFGPGTRLTVL.

The chain uses TRBV27 and TRBJ2-5; TRBD2 matches 9 bases. Germline CDR1 is MNHEY and CDR2 is SMNVEV (reference sequence). V lost 2 bases and J lost 4; bases outside the gene matches: 8. The CDR3 has 16 residues. Here the CDR3 DNA reads TGTGCCAGCAGTTTAATAGGCGGGAGGGCCCGAGAGACCCAGTACTTC. Translation gives CASSLIGGRARETQYF.

The chain combines TRBV5-4 with TRBJ2-7; no clear D gene. Germline assignment: CDR1 SGHNT and CDR2 YYREEE (reference sequence). V shed 0 bases and J shed 5 bases, with 12 bases lying between them. This CDR3 comprises 14 residues. The chain's CDR3 is CASSLGQVKDEQYF. CDR3 DNA sequence: TGTGCCAGCAGCTTGGGGCAGGTGAAGGACGAGCAGTACTTC.

This clone was seen more than once but under ten times. This chain uses TRBV11-2 with TRBJ1-2, with 7 nucleotides matching TRBD1. Per the germline V gene, CDR1 is SGHAT and CDR2 is FQNNGV. V was pared by 2 bases and J by 8 bases, with 8 bases of the junction left unmatched. This CDR3 region has 14 residues. CDR3 bases: TGTGCCAGCAGCTTAAACAGGGGAGGGAAGGGCTACACCTTC. Amino acid sequence: CASSLNRGGKGYTF.

The chain joins TRBV28 to TRBJ2-3; D unresolved. This CDR3 region has 12 residues. V was shortened by 1 base and J by 6 bases, with 5 bases between the two germline ends. Germline values: CDR1 MDHEN, CDR2 SYDVKM. DNA for the CDR3: TGTGCCAGCAGTTTATCCGGTGATACGCAGTATTTT. This encodes CASSLSGDTQYF.

J is TRBJ2-7 and V is TRBV15; TRBD2 is a possible D gene (6 bases). Germline CDR1 LNHNV, CDR2 YYDKDF (reference sequence). V lost 5 bases to trimming and J lost 3 bases, with 23 bases between them. This CDR3 comprises 17 residues. The CDR3 is CATSRDFFPGGRYEQYF. The CDR3 DNA reads TGTGCCACCAGCCGGGACTTTTTTCCTGGCGGTCGCTACGAGCAGTACTTC.

This sequence joins TRBV29-1 and TRBJ2-1; maybe TRBD2 (5 bases). The CDR3 is 16 residues long. Germline V lookup: CDR1 SQVTM, CDR2 ANQGSEA. Deletions cut 6 bases from V and 3 bases from J, with 21 bases between. CDR3 region: CSVAAPRSGIYNEQFF. The CDR3 DNA is TGCAGCGTGGCGGCCCCCAGAAGCGGAATCTACAATGAGCAGTTCTTC.

The chain couples TRBV7-2 to TRBJ2-1, with D perhaps matching TRBD1 (6 bases). V gave up 2 bases and J gave up 8 bases, with 10 bases separating them. Germline values: CDR1 SGHTA, CDR2 FQGNSA. The CDR3 runs 13 residues. CDR3 coding DNA: TGTGCCAGCAGCTTAAACAGGGCCGATGAGCAGTTCTTC. Its protein is CASSLNRADEQFF.

The gene calls are TRBV9 and TRBJ2-6; D gene ambiguous. The germline V gene encodes CDR1 SGDLS and CDR2 YYNGEE. Trimming removed 0 bases from V and 2 bases from J, with 12 bases in between. The CDR3 is 17 amino acids. CDR3 coding DNA: TGTGCCAGCAGCGTAGAGCCTAATAGGGCTGGGGCCAACGTCCTGACTTTC. This gives the protein CASSVEPNRAGANVLTF.

This clone was recorded at least ten times. CDR3 amino acids: CASRPGQGSEQYF. DNA for the CDR3: TGCGCCAGCCGGCCGGGACAGGGGTCCGAGCAGTACTTC. The V and J genes are TRBV5-1 and TRBJ2-7; 10 nucleotides align to TRBD1. With V trimmed by 7 bases and J by 6 bases, 7 bases remained unmatched. The CDR3 consists of 13 residues. CDR1 and CDR2 from the germline V gene are SGHRS and YFSETQ.

This clone was seen more than once but under ten times. CDR3 loop: CASSLGQAAGYTF. CDR3 in DNA: TGCGCCAGCAGCCTGGGACAGGCCGCGGGCTACACCTTC. The V and J genes are TRBV4-1 and TRBJ1-2; 8 bases align to TRBD1. The CDR3 runs 13 residues. The ends lost 4 bases at V and 8 bases at J; junction bases unmatched: 6. Germline CDR1 and CDR2: MGHRA and YSYEKL.

The rearrangement links TRBV6-5 to TRBJ1-1; D remains ambiguous. Between the trimmed V and J ends, which lost 7 bases and 5 bases, there was a span of 20 bases. The CDR3 has 15 amino acids. Germline values: CDR1 MNHEY, CDR2 SVGAGI. The CDR3 sequence: CASKVTSVAGTEAFF. CDR3 coding DNA: TGTGCCAGCAAAGTTACATCCGTGGCGGGGACTGAAGCTTTCTTT.

This clone was found a few times. This rearrangement joins TRBV7-9 to TRBJ2-7; D uncertain. Trimming removed 2 bases at V and 5 bases at J, with 13 bases between. CDR1 is SEHNR and CDR2 is FQNEAQ in the germline V gene (reference sequence). The CDR3 is made up of 14 amino acids. The CDR3 DNA sequence: TGTGCCAGCAGCTTAATTCAAGGGTTGGACGAGCAGTACTTC. Encoded protein: CASSLIQGLDEQYF.

This chain links TRBV19 with TRBJ1-1; TRBD1 might be the D (5 bases). V lost 5 bases and J 2 bases, leaving 12 bases between the germline ends. The CDR3 runs to 14 residues. The V gene's germline CDR1 is LNHDA and CDR2 SQIVND (reference sequence). The CDR3 here is CASSPTVLNTEAFF. The DNA for the CDR3 is TGTGCCAGTAGTCCGACAGTTCTTAACACTGAAGCTTTCTTT.

The sample holds a few counts of this clone. The V call is TRBV11-1, the J call TRBJ2-3; TRBD1 matches at 8 bases. CDR1 and CDR2 (germline): SGHAT, FQDESV (reference sequence). This CDR3 has 14 residues. V lost 5 bases and J lost 5; bases outside the gene matches: 6. CDR3 nucleotide sequence: TGTGCCAGCAGCCCCCGGACAGGGCTAGATACGCAGTATTTT. Translation gives CASSPRTGLDTQYF.

This clone was seen a handful of times. This chain connects TRBV5-1 to TRBJ2-7; tentative D call: TRBD1 (5 bases). From germline, CDR1 is SGHRS and CDR2 YFSETQ. Trimming removed 1 base at V and 2 bases at J, with 7 bases between. The CDR3 has 13 residues. In DNA form, the CDR3 reads TGCGCCAGCAGCTTGACAGGACCCTACGAGCAGTACTTC. Protein: CASSLTGPYEQYF.

This clone appeared a few times. The V and J genes are TRBV9 and TRBJ2-1; TRBD1 might be the D (6 bases). The ends were cut back, 0 bases at V and 0 bases at J, with 13 bases in the middle. From germline, CDR1 is SGDLS and CDR2 YYNGEE. The CDR3 has 17 residues. The DNA for the CDR3 is TGTGCCAGCAGCGTAGGAAAGGGACACAGCTCCTACAATGAGCAGTTCTTC. Encoded protein: CASSVGKGHSSYNEQFF.

This clone has only a few counts. The sample has other DNA sequences that encode this CDR3 too. The V and J genes are TRBV11-3 and TRBJ2-2; the D gene could be TRBD1 or TRBD2 (5 bases each). This CDR3 spans 15 amino acids. Trimming cost V 1 base and J 2 bases, with 8 bases left between them. Germline V gene sequence: CDR1 SGHNT, CDR2 YENEEA. CDR3 in amino acids: CASSLGDGNTGELFF. The DNA for the CDR3 is TGTGCCAGCAGCTTAGGGGACGGTAACACCGGGGAGCTGTTTTTT.

The chain combines TRBV30 with TRBJ1-5, with a possible D match to TRBD1 (5 bases). The CDR3 sequence is 12 residues long. The germline V gene encodes CDR1 GTSNPN and CDR2 SVGIG (reference sequence). Trimming shortened V by 3 bases and J by 6 bases, and 9 bases separated the two germline ends. The CDR3 sequence: CAWSGGGQPQHF. The CDR3 bases are TGTGCCTGGAGCGGGGGGGGTCAGCCCCAGCATTTT.

This clone showed up just a few times. This chain links TRBV4-1 with TRBJ2-7; D is uncertain. The CDR3 runs 15 residues. With 4 bases removed from V and 2 bases from J, the gap between germline ends came to 15 bases. From germline, CDR1 is MGHRA and CDR2 YSYEKL. CDR3 protein: CASSPEDGRTYEQYF. The CDR3 nucleotides read TGCGCCAGCAGCCCCGAGGACGGACGGACCTACGAGCAGTACTTC.